This passage covers 17 T cell receptor beta chains from one sample sequenced in a study of cytomegalovirus exposure and HLA in healthy donors (TCRdb year 2017). Library creation used the immunoSEQ multiplex PCR assay. A mixture of 60 forward primers for TCR Vbeta segments and 13 reverse primers for TCR Jbeta segments was used in the multiplex PCR. Not all clones reach the TCRdb copy of this immuneACCESS table, which keeps in-frame sequences only. Checked studies attribute under half of the gap to unresolved V genes and leave the rest unexplained. The sample includes about 140,000 clones, with around 77% observed a single time. Roughly 2% of the sample belongs to the ten largest clones. The sample consisted of PBMCs. The source is a man aged 30 to 45 in good health and CMV-seronegative.

The rearrangement links TRBV7-9 to TRBJ2-1; 12 nucleotides agree with TRBD2. This CDR3 has 16 residues. Looked up from germline, CDR1 is SEHNR and CDR2 is FQNEAQ (reference sequence). Germline trimming cut 5 bases from V and 2 bases from J; bases unmatched to any gene: 4. The CDR3 spells CASSPTSGRTYNEQFF. Written as DNA, the CDR3 is TGTGCCAGCAGCCCGACTAGCGGGAGAACCTACAATGAGCAGTTCTTC.

This sequence joins TRBV6-5 and TRBJ2-7, with 12 bases that match TRBD2. The CDR3 is made up of 14 amino acids. Germline V gene sequence: CDR1 MNHEY, CDR2 SVGAGI. V lost 8 bases to trimming and J lost 6 bases; unmatched junction nucleotides: 8. This CDR3 reads CASGRLAGEREQYF. The DNA for the CDR3 is TGTGCCAGCGGCCGACTAGCGGGAGAACGCGAGCAGTACTTC.

This clone showed up just a few times. The V gene is TRBV19, the J gene TRBJ2-7; 7 nucleotides agree with TRBD2. The CDR3 has 13 amino acids. V was clipped by 6 bases and J by 2 bases; unmatched bases: 4. Germline V gene data show CDR1 as LNHDA and CDR2 as SQIVND (reference sequence). The CDR3 spells CASSQAGAYEQYF. The CDR3, as DNA: TGTGCCAGTAGCCAGGCGGGGGCCTACGAGCAGTACTTC. The full variable domain, with the rest looked up from reference TRBV19 and TRBJ2-7, is DGGITQSPKYLFRKEGQNVTLSCEQNLNHDAMYWYRQDPGQGLRLIYYSQIVNDFQKGDIAEGYSVSREKKESFPLTVTSAQKNPTAFYLCASSQAGAYEQYFGPGTRLTVT.

The rearrangement uses TRBV19 and TRBJ2-2; possible D gene TRBD1, 6 bases. Between the trimmed V and J ends, which lost 9 bases and 6 bases, there was a span of 14 bases. Germline CDR1 is LNHDA and CDR2 is SQIVND (reference sequence). The CDR3 totals 13 residues. The CDR3 DNA reads as TGTGCCAGCAAACTACAGGGTGCCGGGGAGCTGTTTTTT. Translated, it gives CASKLQGAGELFF.

The gene calls are TRBV7-3 and TRBJ1-3; D unresolved. Trimming removed 4 bases from V and 4 bases from J, with 11 bases in between. Germline CDR1 is SGHTA and CDR2 is FQGTGA. This CDR3 has 14 amino acids. CDR3 region: CASSSPGRGNTIYF. The CDR3 bases are TGTGCCAGCAGCTCCCCGGGTAGGGGAAACACCATATATTTT.

The V and J genes are TRBV9 and TRBJ2-3; D possibly corresponds to TRBD1 (6 bases). Looked up from germline, CDR1 is SGDLS and CDR2 is YYNGEE. This CDR3 has 15 amino acids. V lost 7 bases and J 0 bases, leaving 15 bases between the germline ends. CDR3 in DNA: TGTGCCAGCGGAGTGGACAGAACTAGCACAGATACGCAGTATTTT. It encodes CASGVDRTSTDTQYF.

The gene calls are TRBV11-2 and TRBJ1-2, with D possibly being TRBD1 (5 bases). CDR1 is SGHAT, CDR2 FQNNGV, per germline. This CDR3 is built from 17 residues. V lost 5 bases and J lost 0, with 19 bases in between. CDR3 protein: CASSRGAGRGSNYGYTF. CDR3 coding DNA: TGTGCCAGCAGCCGTGGGGCAGGTCGAGGCTCTAACTATGGCTACACCTTC.

The rearrangement links TRBV13 to TRBJ2-5; TRBD1 might be the D (6 bases). Germline loops: CDR1 PRHDT, CDR2 FYEKMQ (reference sequence). The CDR3 consists of 14 residues. Trimming cost V 8 bases and J 5 bases, with 18 bases left between them. CDR3 in DNA: TGTGCCAGCGCGATTACAGGGATGGGGGAGACCCAGTACTTC. This sequence encodes CASAITGMGETQYF.

The J gene is TRBJ1-2, the V gene TRBV27; D uncertain. The germline CDR1 and CDR2 sequences are MNHEY and SMNVEV (reference sequence). The V gene lost 3 bases and the J gene lost 3 bases, with 14 bases spanning the gap. The CDR3 contains 15 residues. In DNA, the CDR3 is TGTGCCAGCAGTTTCCGTGGGCCCTGGGACTATGGCTACACCTTC. This encodes CASSFRGPWDYGYTF.

The V call is TRBV7-2, the J call TRBJ2-1, with unresolved D. The germline V gene encodes CDR1 SGHTA and CDR2 FQGNSA. This CDR3 region has 17 residues. V gave up 3 bases and J gave up 0 bases, with 15 bases separating them. DNA for the CDR3: TGTGCCAGCAGCTTCCGCCTACAGAAGAGCTCCTACAATGAGCAGTTCTTC. It is translated as CASSFRLQKSSYNEQFF.

This clone turned up a few times. V usage is TRBV18 and J usage is TRBJ1-2; D not certain. The CDR3 extends over 13 amino acids. V was pared by 0 bases and J by 4 bases, with 6 bases between. Germline V CDR1 and CDR2: KGHSH, LQKENI. The chain's CDR3 is CASSPPSGYGYTF. Written as DNA, the CDR3 is TGTGCCAGCTCACCACCATCCGGCTATGGCTACACCTTC.

The genes are TRBV6-5 and TRBJ2-5, with TRBD2 matching over 11 bases. Germline CDR1 reads MNHEY; CDR2 reads SVGAGI. The V gene end was trimmed by 3 bases and the J gene end by 6 bases; junction bases not matched to a gene: 9. This CDR3 is built from 16 residues. The CDR3 DNA reads TGTGCCAGCAGTTATTCGACTAGCGGGAATGTGAAGACCCAGTACTTC. Protein product: CASSYSTSGNVKTQYF.

This chain joins TRBV11-2 and TRBJ2-1, with 8 bases matching TRBD2. Per germline, CDR1 SGHAT and CDR2 FQNNGV. Unmatched junction bases numbered 5, after V lost 5 bases and J lost 5 bases. There are 14 residues in the CDR3. This CDR3 reads CASSRTSPNNEQFF. For the CDR3, the DNA is TGTGCCAGCAGCCGGACTAGCCCAAACAATGAGCAGTTCTTC.

There are a few counts of this clone. This rearrangement joins TRBV6-1 to TRBJ2-3, with 10 nucleotides matching TRBD2. Unmatched junction bases numbered 5, after V lost 1 base and J lost 4 bases. Germline loops: CDR1 MNHNS, CDR2 SASEGT. The CDR3 is made up of 16 amino acids. The CDR3 region is CASSEEVAGGSDTQYF. CDR3 DNA sequence: TGTGCCAGCAGTGAAGAGGTAGCGGGAGGCTCAGATACGCAGTATTTT.

V and J are TRBV5-4 and TRBJ2-7; TRBD1 matches 7 bases. CDR1 SGHNT and CDR2 YYREEE come from the germline V gene (reference sequence). The CDR3 length is 13 residues. V trimming: 3 bases; J trimming: 4 bases; junction bases outside the gene matches: 4. CDR3 residues: CASSSRGQYEQYF. The CDR3 DNA follows: TGTGCCAGCAGCTCCAGGGGACAGTACGAGCAGTACTTC.

V is TRBV5-1 and J is TRBJ2-7; 12 bases line up with TRBD1. With 4 bases clipped from V and 5 bases from J, the junction kept 10 bases outside the gene matches. There are 16 residues in the CDR3. The germline V gene encodes CDR1 SGHRS and CDR2 YFSETQ. Here the CDR3 reads CASSPPTGTGGDEQYF. CDR3 coding DNA: TGCGCCAGCAGCCCACCCACCGGGACAGGGGGCGACGAGCAGTACTTC.

This chain links TRBV9 with TRBJ2-5, with D unresolved. From germline, CDR1 is SGDLS and CDR2 YYNGEE. CDR3 length: 15 residues. V gave up 5 bases and J gave up 3 bases, with 17 bases separating them. CDR3 in DNA: TGTGCCAGCAGGGTTAGATGTAGCCACGAAGAGACCCAGTACTTC. This codes for CASRVRCSHEETQYF. Based on the CDR3 plus reference TRBV9 and TRBJ2-5, the full variable domain is DSGVTQTPKHLITATGQRVTLRCSPRSGDLSVYWYQQSLDQGLQFLIQYYNGEERAKGNILERFSAQQFPDLHSELNLSSLELGDSALYFCASRVRCSHEETQYFGPGTRLLVL.